The next 4 T cell receptor beta chains were all read from a single sample in a study of OX40 agonist ivuxolimab in advanced cancers. The data were produced by immunoSEQ multiplex PCR, yet TCRdb's version contains in-frame clones alone and is incomplete. In the table there are over 150,000 clones, 85% to 95% of which are singletons. The source material was CD4+ or CD8+ T cells sorted from blood, sampled in a trial of the OX40 agonist ivuxolimab. The receptors come from an adult with an advanced solid tumor such as melanoma, head and neck, liver or kidney cancer.

The rearrangement links TRBV4-3 to TRBJ1-6; the D is unclear. Trimming shortened V by 3 bases and J by 7 bases, and 7 bases separated the two germline ends. The CDR3 extends over 13 amino acids. Germline V CDR1 and CDR2: LGHNA, YSLEER. The CDR3 nucleotides are TGCGCCAGCAGCCAGGTAGAGAATTCACCCCTCCACTTT. This codes for CASSQVENSPLHF.

The sample holds one count of this clone. This chain joins TRBV21-1 and TRBJ1-2; the D segment call TRBD1 is taken from the table without a DNA check. TRBV21-1 is tagged as a pseudogene. The CDR3 contains 12 residues. The CDR3 loop reads CATGDRDYGYTF. The CDR3 DNA reads as TGTGCCACCGGGGACAGGGATTATGGCTACACCTTC.

The J gene is TRBJ2-3, the V gene TRBV6-6; no clear D gene. Trimming took off 0 bases at V and 0 bases at J, with 7 bases between the two ends. The CDR3 consists of 15 residues. Germline CDR1 MNHNY, CDR2 SVGAGI (reference sequence). The CDR3 reads CASSYSPGSTDTQYF. CDR3 nucleotides: TGTGCCAGCAGTTACTCACCAGGAAGCACAGATACGCAGTATTTT.

This rearrangement joins TRBV28 to TRBJ1-5; possibly TRBD1 for D (5 bases). V lost 3 bases and J 7 bases, leaving 13 bases between the germline ends. This CDR3 is 14 amino acids long. The germline V gene encodes CDR1 MDHEN and CDR2 SYDVKM. DNA of the CDR3: TGTGCCAGCAGTTTGGGCGGGGGGGGACAGCCCCAGCATTTT. It encodes CASSLGGGGQPQHF.